This T cell receptor (beta chain) was profiled in a study of T cell responses to AZD1222 COVID-19 vaccine. Study-level points and caveats: Baseline antibody screening turned up just a handful of seropositive AZD1222 recipients. Compared with day 0, the breadth and depth of the Spike-specific TCR repertoire rose significantly after two doses of AZD1222. Repertoires were collected only later (after the peak T cell response had occurred).

CDR1 is MNHEY and CDR2 is SMNVEV in the germline V gene (reference sequence). The CDR3 sequence is 16 residues long. The V and J ends lost 5 bases and 6 bases respectively, with 19 bases between them. This clone is a singleton in its sample. What it recognizes is unknown. Clones were sequenced by immunoSEQ multiplex PCR, and TCRdb holds only the in-frame ones, with some missing. This sample has about 130,000 clones, with about nine tenths found just once. The chain carries TRBV27 and TRBJ2-2; TRBD1 is a possible D gene (6 bases). The sample here was peripheral blood, taken on day 0 of AZD1222 vaccination. The sequence came from an adult in good health. The CDR3 spells CASSPQARGRAGELFF. For the CDR3, the DNA is TGTGCCAGCAGTCCACAGGCCAGGGGAAGGGCCGGGGAGCTGTTTTTT.